A selection of T cell receptor beta chains follows, all from one sample in a study of cytomegalovirus exposure and HLA in healthy donors. Profiling relied on immunoSEQ multiplex PCR, and the TCRdb table lists in-frame clones only, not all of them. This sample carries under 95,000 clones, approximately 76% of them seen once, and the ten largest clones take approximately 5%. Sequenced input: PBMCs. The receptors derive from a man aged 30 to 45 in good health and CMV-seropositive. CDR3s include the opening cysteine and the closing phenylalanine or tryptophan. D genes are given only for firm matches.

V gene	D gene	CDR3 protein
TRBV7-2	.	CASSSGGSAQYF
TRBV28	.	CASSLSFPGQYF
TRBV19	TRBD2	CASSILGGSNEQYF
TRBV7-2	.	CASSSRPGAAGPGYTF
TRBV2	TRBD1	CASSVTTGEYEKLFF
TRBV7-3	TRBD1	CASSLYGGGTGSSYEQYF
TRBV5-1	TRBD1	CASSLQGGSSVGNTIYF
TRBV7-6	.	CASSEGLFNEQFF
TRBV5-6	TRBD1	CASSLGTGDRLNTEAFF
TRBV5-6	TRBD1	CASSPGQGRTNEKLFF
TRBV6-1	.	CASSEASADSSYEQYF
TRBV19	.	CASKGLGEKLFF
TRBV20-1	.	CSARAEETQYF
TRBV7-8	.	CASSTRGEETQYF
TRBV6-1	TRBD1	CASSPRTGERGIQYF
TRBV6-1	.	CASSGTGNQPQHF
TRBV28	TRBD2	CASSDTSGGPYEQYF
TRBV10-3	TRBD2	CAISEAGGPSTGELFF
TRBV7-2	TRBD1	CAQRGQGQETQYF
TRBV9	.	CASSPAGENTEAFF
TRBV25-1	.	CASSEGPDLYGYTF
TRBV7-2	TRBD1	CASSPRTGSPYEQYF
TRBV28	TRBD1	CASSIFTGARESLHF
TRBV7-2	TRBD2	CASSPASRSGGGETQYF